One and the same sample provided the 3 T cell receptor beta chains below, sequenced in a study of cytomegalovirus exposure and HLA in healthy donors. PCR amplification relied on 60 Vbeta primers (plus 13 Jbeta primers). TCRdb's table, derived via immunoSEQ multiplex PCR, lists solely in-frame clones and lacks some. The sample lists around 63,000 clones; 65% to 85% were seen once. Sequencing used PBMCs. The receptors come from a woman aged 25 to 39 in good health and CMV-seronegative.

This chain connects TRBV4-2 to TRBJ1-2, with a tentative D call TRBD1 (6 bases). Trimming took 1 base from V and 3 from J, leaving 9 bases between them. The CDR3 runs 14 residues. Germline assignment: CDR1 LGHNA and CDR2 YNFKEQ. The CDR3 loop reads CASSQAGTYYGYTF. The CDR3 nucleotides are TGTGCCAGCAGCCAAGCAGGGACATACTATGGCTACACCTTC.

This sequence joins TRBV19 and TRBJ1-1, with a weak D call TRBD1 (5 bases). The CDR3 runs to 14 residues. CDR1 is LNHDA, CDR2 SQIVND, per germline (reference sequence). The ends were cut back, 7 bases at V and 5 bases at J, with 17 bases in the middle. CDR3 sequence: CASTARGSGTEAFF. The CDR3 bases are TGTGCCAGTACGGCCCGGGGGAGTGGAACTGAAGCTTTCTTT.

The chain couples TRBV5-4 to TRBJ2-7; 11 bases align to TRBD2. Germline V gene lookup returns CDR1 SGHNT and CDR2 YYREEE (reference sequence). Losses at the gene ends were 2 bases for V and 4 bases for J; bases not matched to a gene: 5. The CDR3 loop spans 15 amino acids. In DNA, the CDR3 is TGTGCCAGCAGCTTAGCCGGGACTAGCGGTTACGAGCAGTACGTC. Its protein product is CASSLAGTSGYEQYV.